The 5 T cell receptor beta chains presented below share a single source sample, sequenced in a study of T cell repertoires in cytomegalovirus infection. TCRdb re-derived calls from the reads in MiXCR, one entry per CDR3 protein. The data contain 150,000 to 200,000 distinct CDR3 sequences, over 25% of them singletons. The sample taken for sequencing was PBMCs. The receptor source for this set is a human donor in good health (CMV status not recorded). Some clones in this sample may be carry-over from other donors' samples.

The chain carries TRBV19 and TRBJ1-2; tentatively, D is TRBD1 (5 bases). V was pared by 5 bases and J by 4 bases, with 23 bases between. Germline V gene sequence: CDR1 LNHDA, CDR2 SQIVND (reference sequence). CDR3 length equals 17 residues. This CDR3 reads CASSPRTGRLFVYGYTF. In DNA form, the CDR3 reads TGTGCCAGTAGTCCTCGGACGGGGCGTTTATTTGTCTATGGCTACACCTTC. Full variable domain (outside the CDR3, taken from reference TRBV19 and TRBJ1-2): DGGITQSPKYLFRKEGQNVTLSCEQNLNHDAMYWYRQDPGQGLRLIYYSQIVNDFQKGDIAEGYSVSREKKESFPLTVTSAQKNPTAFYLCASSPRTGRLFVYGYTFGSGTRLTVV.

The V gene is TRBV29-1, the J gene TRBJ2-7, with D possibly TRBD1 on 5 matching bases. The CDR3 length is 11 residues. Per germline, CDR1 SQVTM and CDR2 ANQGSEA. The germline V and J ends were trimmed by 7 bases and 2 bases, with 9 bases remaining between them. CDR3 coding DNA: TGCAGCGGTGGACATCCCTACGAGCAGTACTTC. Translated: CSGGHPYEQYF.

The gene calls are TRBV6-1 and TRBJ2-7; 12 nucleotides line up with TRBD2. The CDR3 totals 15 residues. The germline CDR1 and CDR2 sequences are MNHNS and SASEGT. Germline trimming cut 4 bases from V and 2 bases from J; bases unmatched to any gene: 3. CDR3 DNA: TGTGCCAGCAGTGCGCTAGCGGGGGGGCCCTACGAGCAGTACTTC. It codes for CASSALAGGPYEQYF.

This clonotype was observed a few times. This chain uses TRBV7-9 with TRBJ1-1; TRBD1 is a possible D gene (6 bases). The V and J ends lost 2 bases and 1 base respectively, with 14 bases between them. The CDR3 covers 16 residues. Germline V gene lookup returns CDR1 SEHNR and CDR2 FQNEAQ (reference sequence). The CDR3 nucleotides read TGTGCCAGCAGCTTACCCAAGGGGGGGAGGAACACTGAAGCTTTCTTT. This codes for CASSLPKGGRNTEAFF.

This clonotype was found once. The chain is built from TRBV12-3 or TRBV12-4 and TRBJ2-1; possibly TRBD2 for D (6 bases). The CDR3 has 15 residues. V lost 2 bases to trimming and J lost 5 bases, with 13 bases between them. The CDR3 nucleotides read TGTGCCAGCAGTTTAAGGGACTCACCTGACAATGAGCAGTTCTTC. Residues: CASSLRDSPDNEQFF.